Given below is one T cell receptor beta chain in context. Its binding antigen is unknown. Base qualities were left out, and no much larger clone turns up one base away. This entry belongs to a study of T cell responses to AZD1222 COVID-19 vaccine (dated by TCRdb to the early 2020s). Regarding the study in general: AZD1222 recipients whose second dose came at about 4 weeks and those whose second dose came at about 12 weeks were combined into one group, since spike-specific TCR depth and breadth did not differ between the two schedules. Trial participants were enrolled by age into subgroups of 18-55, 56-69 and 70-plus years, and around 150, 29 and 61 TCR-sequenced participants, respectively, were included in these subgroups. TCR sequencing was performed for 230 to 250 trial participants, of whom about 200 were given two doses of AZD1222 and around 26 were given two doses of MenACWY control vaccine. General findings and caveats noted by the study authors: Participants were mostly white British and included more females than males, and it was suggested by the authors that clonal diversity may have been underestimated. Because no day 14 peak-response samples were available, the repertoires could be characterized only after the peak T cell response. In the small 56-69-year group, the increase in depth fell short of significance, most likely because of low power. After two AZD1222 doses, both the breadth and the depth of spike-specific TCRs were significantly higher than at day 0 and than in MenACWY recipients. Conclusions about previously exposed vaccinees were limited because only six AZD1222 recipients were SARS-CoV-2 seropositive at baseline. Reportedly, close to half of the unique spike-specific TCRs recognized epitopes lying outside the regions that are mutated in the B.1.351 and B.1.1.7 variants. Vaccine-associated CD4 TCRs spanned the whole spike protein, with dominant responses in regions 160-218 and 743-854.

The CDR3 regions of human TCRbeta chains were analyzed by immunosequencing. The source study handled its data this way. TCRs in the repertoires were matched against a reference library of SARS-CoV-2-specific TCRs that had been generated with the MIRA antigen-specificity platform. Breadth was defined as the fraction of unique TCRs that were SARS-CoV-2-associated, and depth was defined as the fraction of total T cells that were SARS-CoV-2-associated. Using the MIRA data, every spike-specific TCR was mapped to the spike region that the TCR reacted to and assigned to either a CD4 or a CD8 class. Log10-transformed breadth and depth values were compared by one-way ANOVA with Sidak's multiple comparisons tests. Sourced from immuneACCESS, this table was stored by TCRdb with only in-frame sequences that have V and J called. A share of the clones is absent; for the studies checked, an unresolved V gene accounts for under half, and the remainder has no known explanation. Clone size and V and J calls were adopted from that table, with D and trimming inferred from the DNA. The sample records some 200,000 clones, around 94% of which are singletons. The ten most abundant clones make up roughly a tenth of the sample.

The meaning of the sample's time point label: baseline before first vaccination. Samples from vaccinated people were obtained from the UK trials COV001 and COV002, which included a single-blind randomized controlled phase 2/3 trial of AZD1222 (ChAdOx1 nCoV-19) in healthy adults. Trial participant PBMC samples were collected at day 0 and day 28 after the second dose for TCRbeta chain sequencing. As encoded in the germline V gene, CDR1 is SQVTM while CDR2 is ANQGSEA. The V end loses 5 bases and the J end loses 6 bases, and a stretch of 13 bases separates them. Reading from cysteine to phenylalanine, the CDR3 counts 12 amino acids. Here the CDR3 DNA is all that survives: 36 bases in frame from base 1.

The chain joins TRBV29-1 to TRBJ1-1; the D gene lacks a confident call. This receptor was obtained from an adult in good health. The material was peripheral blood, obtained on day 0 of AZD1222 vaccination. CDR3 protein: CSVWTSYAEAFF. The nucleotides read TGCAGCGTTTGGACTTCATACGCTGAAGCTTTCTTT.